This T cell receptor (beta chain) originates from a study of T-cell reconstitution after alpha-beta-depleted transplantation in children. Preparation of the TCRbeta library was carried out with unique molecular identifiers. TCRdb reanalysed the PCR reads using MiXCR and keeps one entry per CDR3 protein. The sample carries about 830,000 distinct CDR3 sequences, roughly 15% recorded once. Unmatched junction bases numbered 7, after V lost 6 bases and J lost 4 bases. The CDR3 contains 14 residues. The chain links TRBV12-3 or TRBV12-4 to TRBJ2-7; 9 bases fit TRBD1. The TCR comes from a male patient between 10 and 17 years old who had a stem cell transplant for acute lymphoblastic leukemia, so the T cells may come from the graft donor. Sequencing used PBMCs, mostly from graft donor cells, obtained 360 days after TCRalphabeta/CD19-depleted stem cell transplant. The CDR3 nucleotides are TGTGCCAGCAGCCCTGGGGGACAGGGTTACGAGCAGTACTTC. This encodes CASSPGGQGYEQYF.